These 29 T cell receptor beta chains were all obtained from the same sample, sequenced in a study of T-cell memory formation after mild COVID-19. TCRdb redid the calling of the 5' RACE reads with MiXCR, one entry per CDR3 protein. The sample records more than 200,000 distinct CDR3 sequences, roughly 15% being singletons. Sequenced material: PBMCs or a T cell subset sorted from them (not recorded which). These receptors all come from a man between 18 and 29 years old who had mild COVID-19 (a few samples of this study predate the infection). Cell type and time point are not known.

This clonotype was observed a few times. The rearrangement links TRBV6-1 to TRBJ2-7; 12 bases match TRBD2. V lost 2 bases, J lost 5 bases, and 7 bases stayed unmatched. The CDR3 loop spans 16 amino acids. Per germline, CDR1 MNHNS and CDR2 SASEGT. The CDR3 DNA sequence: TGTGCCAGCAGTGAAACGCCCCGGACTAGCGGGGACGAGCAGTACTTC. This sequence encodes CASSETPRTSGDEQYF.

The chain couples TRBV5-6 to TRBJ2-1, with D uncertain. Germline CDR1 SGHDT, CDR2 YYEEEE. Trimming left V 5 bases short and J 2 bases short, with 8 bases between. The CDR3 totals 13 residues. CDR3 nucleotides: TGTGCCAGCAGTCGATCGACCTACAATGAGCAGTTCTTC. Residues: CASSRSTYNEQFF.

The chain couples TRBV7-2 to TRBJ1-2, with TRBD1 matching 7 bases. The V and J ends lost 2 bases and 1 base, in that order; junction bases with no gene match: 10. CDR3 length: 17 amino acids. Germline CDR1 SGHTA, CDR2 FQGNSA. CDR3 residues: CASSLPGRGGYNYGYTF. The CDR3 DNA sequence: TGTGCCAGCAGCTTACCGGGCAGGGGGGGGTATAACTATGGCTACACCTTC.

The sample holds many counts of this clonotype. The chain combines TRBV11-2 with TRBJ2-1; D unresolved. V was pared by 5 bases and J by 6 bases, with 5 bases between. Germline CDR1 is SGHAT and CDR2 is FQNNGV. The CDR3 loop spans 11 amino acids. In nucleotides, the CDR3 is TGTGCCAGCAGCAAAACCAATGAGCAGTTCTTC. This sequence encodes CASSKTNEQFF.

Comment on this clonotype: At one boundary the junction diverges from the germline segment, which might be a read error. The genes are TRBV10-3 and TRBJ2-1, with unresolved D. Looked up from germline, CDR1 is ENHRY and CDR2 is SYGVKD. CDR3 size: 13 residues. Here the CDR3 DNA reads TGTGCCATCAGTGATGGGCCCTGGGGTGTCGGAGTCTTC. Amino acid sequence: CAISDGPWGVGVF.

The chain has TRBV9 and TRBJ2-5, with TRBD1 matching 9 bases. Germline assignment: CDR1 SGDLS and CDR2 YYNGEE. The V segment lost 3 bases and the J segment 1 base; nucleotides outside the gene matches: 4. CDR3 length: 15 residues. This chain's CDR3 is CASSGDRGFQETQYF. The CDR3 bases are TGTGCCAGCAGCGGCGACAGGGGGTTCCAAGAGACCCAGTACTTC. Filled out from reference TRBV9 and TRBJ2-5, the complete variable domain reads DSGVTQTPKHLITATGQRVTLRCSPRSGDLSVYWYQQSLDQGLQFLIQYYNGEERAKGNILERFSAQQFPDLHSELNLSSLELGDSALYFCASSGDRGFQETQYFGPGTRLLVL.

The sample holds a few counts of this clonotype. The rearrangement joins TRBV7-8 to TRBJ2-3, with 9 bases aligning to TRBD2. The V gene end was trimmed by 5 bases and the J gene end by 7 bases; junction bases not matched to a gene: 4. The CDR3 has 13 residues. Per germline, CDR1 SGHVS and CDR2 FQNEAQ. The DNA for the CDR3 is TGTGCCAGCAGCCCTGGGACTAGCAATACGCAGTATTTT. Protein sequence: CASSPGTSNTQYF.

CDR3 coding DNA: TGTGCCAGCAGCCCAGGGGTCCGGGAGACCCAGTACTTC. Translation: CASSPGVRETQYF. The chain joins TRBV7-9 to TRBJ2-5; D may be TRBD1 (6 bases). The CDR3 loop spans 13 amino acids. From germline, CDR1 is SEHNR and CDR2 FQNEAQ (reference sequence). V lost 5 bases, J lost 5 bases, and 12 bases lay in between.

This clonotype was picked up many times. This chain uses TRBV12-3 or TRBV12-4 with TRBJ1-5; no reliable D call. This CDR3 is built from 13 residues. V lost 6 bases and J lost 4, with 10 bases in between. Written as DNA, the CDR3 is TGTGCCAGCAGCCGCCGGGAGAATCAGCCCCAGCATTTT. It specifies CASSRRENQPQHF.

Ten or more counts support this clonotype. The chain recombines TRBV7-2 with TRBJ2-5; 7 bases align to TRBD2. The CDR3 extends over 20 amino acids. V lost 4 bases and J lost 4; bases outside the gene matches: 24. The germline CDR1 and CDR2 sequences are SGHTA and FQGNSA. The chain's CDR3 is CASSSLPTRRGSPTGETQYF. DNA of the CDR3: TGTGCCAGCAGCTCCCTCCCAACTAGGCGCGGGAGCCCCACCGGAGAGACCCAGTACTTC.

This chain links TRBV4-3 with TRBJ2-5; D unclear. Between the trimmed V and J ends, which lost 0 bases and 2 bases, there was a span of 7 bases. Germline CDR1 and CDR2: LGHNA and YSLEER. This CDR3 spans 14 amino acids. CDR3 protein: CASSQDFSQETQYF. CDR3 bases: TGCGCCAGCAGCCAAGATTTCAGTCAAGAGACCCAGTACTTC.

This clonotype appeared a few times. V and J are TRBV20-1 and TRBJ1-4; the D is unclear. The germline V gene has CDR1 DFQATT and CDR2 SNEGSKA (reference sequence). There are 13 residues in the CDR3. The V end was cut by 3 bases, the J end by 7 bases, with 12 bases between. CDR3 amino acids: CSASPATGEKLFF. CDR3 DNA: TGCAGTGCTAGCCCGGCGACTGGTGAAAAACTGTTTTTT.

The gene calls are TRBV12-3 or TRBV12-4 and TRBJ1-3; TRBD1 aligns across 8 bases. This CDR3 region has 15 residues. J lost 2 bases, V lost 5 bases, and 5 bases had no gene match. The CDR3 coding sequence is TGTGCCAGCAGTCGCACAGGGGGAGCTGGAAACACCATATATTTT. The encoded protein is CASSRTGGAGNTIYF.

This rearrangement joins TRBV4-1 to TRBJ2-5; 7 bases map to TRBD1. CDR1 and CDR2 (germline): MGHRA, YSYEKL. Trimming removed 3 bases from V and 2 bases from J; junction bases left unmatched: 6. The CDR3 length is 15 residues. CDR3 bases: TGCGCCAGCAGCCACCTACCGGGACAGCAAGAGACCCAGTACTTC. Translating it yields CASSHLPGQQETQYF.

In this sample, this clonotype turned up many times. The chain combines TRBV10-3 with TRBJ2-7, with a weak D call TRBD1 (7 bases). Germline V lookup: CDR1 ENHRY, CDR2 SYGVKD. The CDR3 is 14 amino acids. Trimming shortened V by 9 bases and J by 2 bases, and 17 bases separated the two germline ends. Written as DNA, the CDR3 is TGTGCCATTGGGGGCGGGACAGCAGCCTACGAGCAGTACTTC. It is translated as CAIGGGTAAYEQYF.

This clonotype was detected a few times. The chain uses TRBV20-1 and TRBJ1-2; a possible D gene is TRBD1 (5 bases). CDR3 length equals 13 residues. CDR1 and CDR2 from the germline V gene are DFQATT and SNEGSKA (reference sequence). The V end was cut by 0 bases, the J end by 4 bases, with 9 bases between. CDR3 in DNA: TGCAGTGCTAGAGATGAGACAGCCTATGGCTACACCTTC. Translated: CSARDETAYGYTF.

CDR3 DNA: TGCAGTGCTAGCAGCTCTGGGGCCAACGTCCTGACTTTC. It yields the protein CSASSSGANVLTF. The chain carries TRBV20-1 and TRBJ2-6, with D unresolved. Trimming cost V 3 bases and J 0 bases, with 3 bases left between them. This CDR3 is built from 13 residues. The germline CDR1 and CDR2 sequences are DFQATT and SNEGSKA (reference sequence).

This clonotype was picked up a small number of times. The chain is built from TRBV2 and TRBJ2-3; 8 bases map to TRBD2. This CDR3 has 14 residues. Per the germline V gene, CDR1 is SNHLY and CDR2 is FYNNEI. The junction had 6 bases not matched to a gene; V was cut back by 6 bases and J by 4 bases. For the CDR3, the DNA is TGTGCCAGCAGCCGGGGGGGCGGGGCAGATACGCAGTATTTT. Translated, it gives CASSRGGGADTQYF.

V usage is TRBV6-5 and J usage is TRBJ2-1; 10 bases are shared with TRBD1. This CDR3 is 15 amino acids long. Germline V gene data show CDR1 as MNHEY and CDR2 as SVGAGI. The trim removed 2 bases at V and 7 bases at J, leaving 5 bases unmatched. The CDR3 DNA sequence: TGTGCCAGCAGTTACAAAGGGACAGGGGAAAATGAGCAGTTCTTC. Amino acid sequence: CASSYKGTGENEQFF.

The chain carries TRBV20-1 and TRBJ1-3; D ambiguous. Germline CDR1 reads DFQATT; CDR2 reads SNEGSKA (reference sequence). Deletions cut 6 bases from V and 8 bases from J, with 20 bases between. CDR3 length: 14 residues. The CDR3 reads CSARTPRARHTIYF. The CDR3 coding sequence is TGCAGTGCGCGGACGCCGCGGGCCCGACACACCATATATTTT.

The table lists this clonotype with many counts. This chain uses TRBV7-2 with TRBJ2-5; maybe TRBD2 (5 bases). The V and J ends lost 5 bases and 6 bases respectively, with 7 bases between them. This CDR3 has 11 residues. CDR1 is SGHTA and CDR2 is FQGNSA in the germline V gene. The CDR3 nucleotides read TGTGCCAGCAGCCAGCGGCAGACCCAGTACTTC. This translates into CASSQRQTQYF.

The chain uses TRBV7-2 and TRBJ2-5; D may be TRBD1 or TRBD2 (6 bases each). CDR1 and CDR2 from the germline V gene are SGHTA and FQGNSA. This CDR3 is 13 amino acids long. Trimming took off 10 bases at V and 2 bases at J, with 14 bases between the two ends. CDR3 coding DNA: TGTGCCACCAGGAGGGGGTCACAAGAGACCCAGTACTTC. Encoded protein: CATRRGSQETQYF.

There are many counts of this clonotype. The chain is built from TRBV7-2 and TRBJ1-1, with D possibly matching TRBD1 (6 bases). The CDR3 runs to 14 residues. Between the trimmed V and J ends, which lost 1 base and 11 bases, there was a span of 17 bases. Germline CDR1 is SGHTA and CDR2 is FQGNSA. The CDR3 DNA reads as TGTGCCAGCAGCTTAGGGGGGACATCGGGTGGGGCTTTCTTT. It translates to CASSLGGTSGGAFF.

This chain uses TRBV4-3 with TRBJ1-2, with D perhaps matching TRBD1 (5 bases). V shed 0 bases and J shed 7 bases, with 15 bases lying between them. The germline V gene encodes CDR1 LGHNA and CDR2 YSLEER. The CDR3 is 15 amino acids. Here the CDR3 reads CASSQDRVSGPGYTF. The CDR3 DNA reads TGCGCCAGCAGCCAAGACAGAGTTTCAGGGCCTGGCTACACCTTC.

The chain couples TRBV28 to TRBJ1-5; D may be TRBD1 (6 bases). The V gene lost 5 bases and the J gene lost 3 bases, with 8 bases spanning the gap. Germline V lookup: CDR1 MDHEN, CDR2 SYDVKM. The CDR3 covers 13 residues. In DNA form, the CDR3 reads TGTGCCAGCAGTGGACAGTACAATCAGCCCCAGCATTTT. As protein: CASSGQYNQPQHF. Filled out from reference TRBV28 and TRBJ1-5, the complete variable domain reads DVKVTQSSRYLVKRTGEKVFLECVQDMDHENMFWYRQDPGLGLRLIYFSYDVKMKEKGDIPEGYSVSREKKERFSLILESASTNQTSMYLCASSGQYNQPQHFGDGTRLSIL.

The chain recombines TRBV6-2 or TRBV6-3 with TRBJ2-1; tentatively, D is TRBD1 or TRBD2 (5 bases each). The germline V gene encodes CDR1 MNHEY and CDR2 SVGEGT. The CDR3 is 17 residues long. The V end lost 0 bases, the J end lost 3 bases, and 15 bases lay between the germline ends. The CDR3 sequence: CASSYSSVRGVYNEQFF. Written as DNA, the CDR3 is TGTGCCAGCAGTTACTCGAGTGTGAGAGGGGTCTACAATGAGCAGTTCTTC.

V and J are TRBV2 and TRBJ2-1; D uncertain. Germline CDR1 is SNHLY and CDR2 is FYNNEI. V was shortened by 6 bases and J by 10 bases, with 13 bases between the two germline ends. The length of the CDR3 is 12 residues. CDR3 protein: CASSTNSHEQFF. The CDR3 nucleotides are TGTGCCAGCAGCACCAACTCCCACGAGCAGTTCTTC.

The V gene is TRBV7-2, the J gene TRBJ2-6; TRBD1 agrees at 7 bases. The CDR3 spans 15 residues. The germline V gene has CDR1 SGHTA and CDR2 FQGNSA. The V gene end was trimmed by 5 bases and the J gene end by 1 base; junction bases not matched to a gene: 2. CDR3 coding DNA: TGTGCCAGCAGCACGACAGGGTCTGGGGCCAACGTCCTGACTTTC. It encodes CASSTTGSGANVLTF.

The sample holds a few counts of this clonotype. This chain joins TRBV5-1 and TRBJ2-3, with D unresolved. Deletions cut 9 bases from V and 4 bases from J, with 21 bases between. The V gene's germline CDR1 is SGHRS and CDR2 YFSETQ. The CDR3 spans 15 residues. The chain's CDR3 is CATQPRPIPADTQYF. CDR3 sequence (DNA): TGCGCCACCCAGCCCCGGCCCATCCCAGCAGATACGCAGTATTTT. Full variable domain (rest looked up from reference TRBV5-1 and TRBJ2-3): KAGVTQTPRYLIKTRGQQVTLSCSPISGHRSVSWYQQTPGQGLQFLFEYFSETQRNKGNFPGRFSGRQFSNSRSEMNVSTLELGDSALYLCATQPRPIPADTQYFGPGTRLTVL.